A selection of T cell receptor beta chains follows, all from one sample in a study of patients and donors after allogeneic stem cell transplantation. Via MiXCR, TCRdb re-called the RT-PCR reads, giving one row per CDR3 protein. The data contain 390,000 or so distinct CDR3 sequences, 16% of them singletons. The sequenced material came from blood, either unsorted or a sorted T cell fraction (not recorded which). Receptors were obtained from a human donor who was either an allogeneic HSCT recipient or a stem cell or donor lymphocyte infusion donor (not recorded which). It is not recorded whose cells these are; they may come from a transplant donor. The CDR3 runs from the conserved cysteine through the conserved F or W. The D gene is left open where the match is weak. Size values are once, few and many counts, or a class for expanded clones, and some rows have none.

size	D	V	J	CDR3	DNA
few	TRBD1	TRBV27	TRBJ1-2	CASRPRDRGGGYTF	TGTGCCAGCAGACCCCGGGACAGGGGAGGAGGCTACACCTTC
NA	NA	TRBV5-6	TRBJ2-3	CASSLAGVNTDTQYF	TGTGCCAGCAGCTTGGCGGGAGTGAACACGGATACGCAGTATTTT
NA	NA	TRBV12-3/TRBV12-4	TRBJ1-1	CASSLGPINTEAFF	TGTGCCAGCAGTTTAGGACCGATCAACACTGAAGCTTTCTTT
few	NA	TRBV7-9	TRBJ2-7	CASSRFRGKDEQYF	TGTGCCAGCAGCCGATTTCGGGGAAAAGACGAGCAGTACTTC
NA	TRBD2	TRBV6-1	TRBJ2-7	CASSPRLAGLYEQYF	TGTGCCAGCAGTCCACGACTAGCGGGGCTCTACGAGCAGTACTTC
NA	NA	TRBV5-6	TRBJ1-2	CASSLVGGRTANYGYTF	TGTGCCAGCAGCTTGGTGGGGGGGCGCACTGCTAACTATGGCTACACCTTC
many	NA	TRBV10-3	TRBJ1-2	CAISEIGGGYGYTF	TGTGCCATCAGTGAGATTGGGGGCGGCTATGGCTACACCTTC
few	NA	TRBV6-2/TRBV6-3	TRBJ1-1	CASTQKSTDYTEAFF	TGTGCCAGCACCCAAAAGTCGACGGACTACACTGAAGCTTTCTTT
NA	NA	TRBV27	TRBJ2-7	CASSLGRIYEQYF	TGTGCCAGCAGTTTGGGGAGGATCTACGAGCAGTACTTC
many	NA	TRBV5-1	TRBJ2-5	CASSRGDFTKSTQYF	TGCGCCAGCAGCAGGGGGGACTTTACCAAGAGTACCCAGTACTTC
NA	NA	TRBV10-3	TRBJ2-5	CAISDGRSQETQYF	TGTGCCATCAGTGATGGGCGGTCCCAAGAGACCCAGTACTTC
NA	NA	TRBV5-1	TRBJ2-7	CASSLEGTAYEQYF	TGCGCCAGCAGCTTGGAAGGCACAGCCTACGAGCAGTACTTC
NA	NA	TRBV4-1	TRBJ1-1	CASSQTRENTEAFF	TGCGCCAGCAGCCAAACTAGAGAGAACACTGAAGCTTTCTTT
few	TRBD1	TRBV20-1	TRBJ2-7	CSASGTGSYEQYF	TGCAGTGCTAGCGGGACAGGGAGCTACGAGCAGTACTTC
few	TRBD1	TRBV2	TRBJ2-1	CASSIKTGLQFF	TGTGCCAGCAGTATTAAGACAGGGTTACAGTTCTTC
few	NA	TRBV20-1	TRBJ1-5	CSARGYRENQPQHF	TGCAGTGCTAGAGGTTACAGGGAAAATCAGCCCCAGCATTTT
few	NA	TRBV6-1	TRBJ1-6	CASGKGSYNSPLHF	TGTGCCAGCGGGAAGGGGTCCTATAATTCACCCCTCCACTTT
few	NA	TRBV7-3	TRBJ1-2	CASSLTSKEYGYTF	TGTGCCAGCAGCTTGACGAGTAAAGAGTATGGCTACACCTTC
NA	NA	TRBV30	TRBJ1-1	CAWSVPEQGNTEAFF	TGTGCCTGGAGTGTACCCGAGCAGGGGAACACTGAAGCTTTCTTT
NA	NA	TRBV6-5	TRBJ2-5	CASSYQGGTPEYF	TGTGCCAGCAGTTACCAGGGCGGGACCCCTGAGTACTTC
NA	NA	TRBV3-1	TRBJ2-3	CASSQEAASDTQYF	TGTGCCAGCAGCCAAGAAGCAGCGTCAGATACGCAGTATTTT
few	NA	TRBV7-2	TRBJ2-1	CASSFRQPIYNEQFF	TGTGCCAGCAGCTTTAGACAGCCTATCTACAATGAGCAGTTCTTC
NA	TRBD1	TRBV4-1	TRBJ1-4	CASSQEGHSGTGTKLFF	TGCGCCAGCAGCCAAGAGGGTCATTCCGGGACAGGGACTAAACTGTTTTTT
once	TRBD2	TRBV11-2	TRBJ2-7	CASSLGGGPPSEQYF	TGTGCCAGCAGCTTAGGCGGGGGGCCCCCAAGCGAGCAGTACTTC
NA	TRBD1	TRBV2	TRBJ1-1	CARLSRGQGFSSNTEAFF	TGTGCCAGGCTATCTCGGGGACAGGGCTTTTCCTCGAACACTGAAGCTTTCTTT
few	TRBD2	TRBV5-1	TRBJ2-3	CASRRGGGRTSTDTQYF	TGCGCCAGCAGAAGAGGTGGCGGGAGGACTAGCACAGATACGCAGTATTTT
few	TRBD1	TRBV7-6	TRBJ1-2	CASSVHPGGVGYTF	TGTGCCAGCAGCGTACACCCAGGGGGCGTTGGCTACACCTTC
NA	NA	TRBV29-1	TRBJ2-5	CSVSGRLETQYF	TGCAGCGTTTCCGGTCGTTTAGAGACCCAGTACTTC
NA	NA	TRBV2	TRBJ2-7	CASRATGINEQYF	TGTGCCAGTCGGGCTACGGGGATCAACGAGCAGTACTTC
NA	TRBD2	TRBV6-5	TRBJ2-1	CASSYRAGASADEQFF	TGTGCCAGCAGTTACCGAGCGGGGGCCTCAGCTGATGAGCAGTTCTTC
many	NA	TRBV12-3/TRBV12-4	TRBJ1-1	CASSFGTGAETFF	NA
NA	NA	TRBV11-3	TRBJ1-6	CASSGGGDSPLHF	TGTGCCAGCAGCGGCGGTGGGGATTCACCCCTCCACTTT
NA	NA	TRBV4-1	TRBJ2-7	CASSQDELQGIIYEQYF	TGCGCCAGCAGCCAAGATGAACTACAAGGAATAATCTACGAGCAGTACTTC
NA	TRBD2	TRBV4-1	TRBJ2-1	CASSLRDFGGVRGYEQFF	TGCGCCAGCAGCCTCCGGGACTTCGGGGGGGTCCGTGGCTATGAGCAGTTCTTC
few	NA	TRBV5-1	TRBJ1-1	CASSVSVNTEAFF	TGCGCCAGCAGCGTAAGTGTGAACACTGAAGCTTTCTTT
many	TRBD2	TRBV5-1	TRBJ2-7	CASRLTSGRGYEQYF	TGCGCCAGCAGGCTAACTAGCGGGAGAGGCTACGAGCAGTACTTC
NA	NA	TRBV7-9	TRBJ2-5	CASSLAGRIQETQYF	TGTGCCAGCAGCTTAGCGGGGAGAATTCAGGAGACCCAGTACTTC
NA	NA	TRBV5-1	TRBJ2-4	CARVTQVPKNIQYF	TGCGCCAGAGTTACACAGGTTCCCAAAAACATTCAGTACTTC
NA	NA	TRBV5-1	TRBJ1-1	CASSLPRTAEAFF	TGCGCCAGCAGCTTGCCCCGGACGGCTGAAGCTTTCTTT
NA	NA	TRBV7-9	TRBJ2-1	CASSSQFF	TGTGCCAGCAGCTCCCAGTTCTTC